The T cell receptor beta chain described here comes from a study of blood T cell repertoires in COVID-19. About the study: There were acute and convalescent COVID-19 samples, and they came from the United States, Italy and Spain. The cDNA or gDNA used as material had been derived from T cells, B-cell-depleted T cells, or PBMCs.

Between the trimmed V and J ends, which lost 4 bases and 7 bases, there was a span of 8 bases. Germline V lookup: CDR1 MNHEY, CDR2 SVGAGI. The CDR3 contains 13 residues. Authors' analysis steps: Scientists estimated how many nucleated cells there were by amplifying reference gene primers. Data came from immunoSEQ multiplex PCR; TCRdb stores just in-frame clones and leaves some out. The V and J calls and the clone size are those of that table, but D and trimming were determined from the DNA. The sample comprises 200,000 to 300,000 clones, approximately 86% of which are singletons, and 5.5% to 7.5% rests with the top ten.

Sequencing input: peripheral blood. This receptor was taken from a woman in her sixties or seventies with active or convalescent COVID-19. This chain connects TRBV6-5 to TRBJ1-6; unclear D gene. CDR3 residues: CASSLTGNSPLHF. The CDR3 DNA sequence: TGTGCCAGCAGTTTAACGGGGAATTCACCCCTCCACTTT.